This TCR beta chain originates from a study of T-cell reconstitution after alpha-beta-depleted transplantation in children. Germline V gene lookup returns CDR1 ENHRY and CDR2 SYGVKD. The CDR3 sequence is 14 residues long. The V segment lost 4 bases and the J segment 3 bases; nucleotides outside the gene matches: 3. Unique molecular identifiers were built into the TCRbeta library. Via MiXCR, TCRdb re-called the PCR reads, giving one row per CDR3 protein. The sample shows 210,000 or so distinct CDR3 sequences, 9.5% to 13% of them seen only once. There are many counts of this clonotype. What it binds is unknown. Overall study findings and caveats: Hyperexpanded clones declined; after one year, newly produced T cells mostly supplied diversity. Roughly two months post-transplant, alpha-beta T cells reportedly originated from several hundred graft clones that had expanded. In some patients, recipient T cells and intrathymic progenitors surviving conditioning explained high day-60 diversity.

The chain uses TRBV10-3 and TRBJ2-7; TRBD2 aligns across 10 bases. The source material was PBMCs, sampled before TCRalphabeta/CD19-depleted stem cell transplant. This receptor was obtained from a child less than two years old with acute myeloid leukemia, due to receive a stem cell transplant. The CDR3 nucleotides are TGTGCCATCAGTGCTAGCGGGGGTAACTACGAGCAGTACTTC. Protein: CAISASGGNYEQYF.